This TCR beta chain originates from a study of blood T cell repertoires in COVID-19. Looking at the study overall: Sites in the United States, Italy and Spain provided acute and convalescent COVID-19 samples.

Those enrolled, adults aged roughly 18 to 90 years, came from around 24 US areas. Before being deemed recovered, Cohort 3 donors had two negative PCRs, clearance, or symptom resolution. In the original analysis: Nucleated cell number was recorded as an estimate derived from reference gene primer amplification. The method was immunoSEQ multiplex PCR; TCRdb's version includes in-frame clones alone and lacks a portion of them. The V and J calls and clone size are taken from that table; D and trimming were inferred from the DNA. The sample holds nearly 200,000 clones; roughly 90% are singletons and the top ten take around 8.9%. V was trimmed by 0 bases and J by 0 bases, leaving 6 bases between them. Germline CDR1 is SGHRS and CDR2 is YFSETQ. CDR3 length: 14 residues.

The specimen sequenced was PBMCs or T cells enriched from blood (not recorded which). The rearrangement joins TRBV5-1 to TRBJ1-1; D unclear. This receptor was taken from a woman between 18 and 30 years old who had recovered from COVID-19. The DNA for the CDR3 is TGCGCCAGCAGCTTGGGGCGGTTGAACACTGAAGCTTTCTTT. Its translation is CASSLGRLNTEAFF.